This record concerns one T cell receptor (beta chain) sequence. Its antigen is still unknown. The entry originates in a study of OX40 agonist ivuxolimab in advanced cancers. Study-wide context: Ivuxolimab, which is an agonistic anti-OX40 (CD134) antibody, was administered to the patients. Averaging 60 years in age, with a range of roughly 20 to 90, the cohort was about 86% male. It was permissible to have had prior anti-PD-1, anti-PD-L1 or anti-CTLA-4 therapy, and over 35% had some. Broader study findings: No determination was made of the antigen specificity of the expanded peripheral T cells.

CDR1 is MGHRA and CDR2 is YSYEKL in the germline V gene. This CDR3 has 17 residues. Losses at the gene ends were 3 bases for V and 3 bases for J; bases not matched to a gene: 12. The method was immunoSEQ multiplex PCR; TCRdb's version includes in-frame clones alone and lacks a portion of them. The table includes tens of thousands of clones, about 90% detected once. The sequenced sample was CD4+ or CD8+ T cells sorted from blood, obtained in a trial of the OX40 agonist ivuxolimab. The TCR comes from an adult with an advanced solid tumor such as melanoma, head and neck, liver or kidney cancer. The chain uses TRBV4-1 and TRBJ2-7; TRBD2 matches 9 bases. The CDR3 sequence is CASSQGRAGGTDYEQYF. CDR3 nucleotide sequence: TGCGCCAGCAGCCAGGGCCGAGCGGGAGGAACTGACTACGAGCAGTACTTC.